The rows below give T cell receptor beta chains drawn from one sample of a study of cytomegalovirus exposure and HLA in healthy donors. Produced via immunoSEQ multiplex PCR; TCRdb's table is partial and in-frame only. There are 200,000 to 250,000 clones in the sample; roughly 80% occur only once, and 2.9% lies in the top ten. Sequenced material: PBMCs. The receptors were sampled from a man in his thirties or forties in good health and CMV-seronegative. CDR3s include the opening cysteine and the closing phenylalanine or tryptophan. A D gene is named only where the DNA matches it firmly. Where a row states a size, it is once, few, many or the class of an expanded clone; other rows omit it.

CASSRSPFRGAGNTIYF TGCGCCAGCAGCAGATCTCCCTTCAGGGGCGCCGGAAACACCATATATTTT NA TRBV5-1 NA TRBJ1-3
CASARLAGGNNEQFF TGTGCCAGCGCAAGACTAGCGGGGGGCAACAATGAGCAGTTCTTC NA TRBV7-9 TRBD2 TRBJ2-1
CASSLPDRVVATIYF TGTGCCAGCAGTCTCCCGGACAGGGTAGTAGCCACCATATATTTT NA TRBV28 TRBD1 TRBJ1-3
CASSLVDRGGYTF TGCGCCAGCAGCTTGGTAGATAGAGGCGGCTACACCTTC NA TRBV5-1 NA TRBJ1-2
CASSSGMTGTEAFF TGTGCCAGCAGCTCGGGTATGACGGGCACTGAAGCTTTCTTT few TRBV5-4 NA TRBJ1-1
CASSALGIQQNEQFF TGTGCCAGCAGCGCTCTCGGGATCCAGCAGAATGAGCAGTTCTTC NA TRBV7-2 NA TRBJ2-1
CASSLGLHEQYF TGTGCCAGCAGCTTAGGCCTCCACGAGCAGTACTTC NA TRBV7-9 NA TRBJ2-7
CASSLQLGTSYEQYF TGTGCCAGCAGTCTACAATTGGGCACTTCCTACGAGCAGTACTTC NA TRBV6-5 NA TRBJ2-7
CAISESGLGLAVYEQYF TGTGCCATCAGTGAGTCAGGGTTAGGACTAGCAGTCTACGAGCAGTACTTC NA TRBV10-3 TRBD2 TRBJ2-7
CASNTNRGRNTEAFF TGTGCCAGCAACACTAACAGGGGGAGGAACACTGAAGCTTTCTTT once TRBV27 TRBD1 TRBJ1-1
CASFPRGFSSGASVLTF TGTGCCAGTTTCCCCAGGGGATTTTCCTCTGGGGCCAGCGTCCTGACTTTC few TRBV19 NA TRBJ2-6
CASSEVGGAPQNTIYF TGTGCCAGCAGTGAAGTAGGGGGGGCGCCTCAAAACACCATATATTTT NA TRBV6-1 NA TRBJ1-3
CASSPGLSTNEKLFF TGTGCCAGCAGCCCGGGACTTAGTACTAATGAAAAACTGTTTTTT NA TRBV7-2 NA TRBJ1-4
CASTGGGTEAFF TGTGCCAGCACGGGAGGAGGGACTGAAGCTTTCTTT NA TRBV7-9 NA TRBJ1-1
CASSDQRGGSTGELFF TGTGCCAGCAGCGATCAGCGGGGGGGTTCCACCGGGGAGCTGTTTTTT NA TRBV9 TRBD2 TRBJ2-2
CASSSSKRDRGLLPMMNTEAFF TGTGCCAGCAGCTCCTCAAAACGGGACAGGGGGCTATTACCGATGATGAACACTGAAGCTTTCTTT once TRBV13 TRBD1 TRBJ1-1
CASSLLARTGGEQYF TGTGCCAGCAGTTTACTGGCAAGGACAGGGGGCGAGCAGTACTTC few TRBV27 TRBD1 TRBJ2-7
CASSSGQGPSYEQYF TGTGCCAGCAGCTCAGGACAGGGACCGTCCTACGAGCAGTACTTC NA TRBV11-2 TRBD1 TRBJ2-7
CASGVQGFENIQYF TGCGCCAGCGGCGTACAGGGGTTCGAAAACATTCAGTACTTC few TRBV5-1 TRBD1 TRBJ2-4
CASSLGGSEAMLPGNTIYF TGCGCCAGCAGCTTGGGTGGCTCTGAGGCCATGCTGCCTGGAAACACCATATATTTT NA TRBV5-1 NA TRBJ1-3
CASSLGLGQGFGNTIYF TGTGCCAGCAGCTTGGGGTTAGGACAGGGGTTTGGAAACACCATATATTTT NA TRBV7-2 TRBD1 TRBJ1-3
CASSLGQGINSPLHF TGTGCCAGCAGTTTAGGACAGGGAATTAATTCACCCCTCCACTTT NA TRBV6-5 TRBD1 TRBJ1-6
CASSLEQGAYNEQFF TGCGCCAGCAGCTTGGAACAGGGGGCCTACAATGAGCAGTTCTTC NA TRBV5-1 TRBD1 TRBJ2-1
CASSEGVSGANVLTF TGTGCCAGCAGCGAGGGGGTCTCTGGGGCCAACGTCCTGACTTTC NA TRBV9 NA TRBJ2-6
CASSPMAISGFGGYTF TGTGCCAGCTCACCAATGGCCATATCAGGGTTCGGCGGCTACACCTTC NA TRBV18 NA TRBJ1-2
CAIGGGQDQETQYF TGTGCCATCGGGGGGGGGCAGGACCAAGAGACCCAGTACTTC NA TRBV10-3 NA TRBJ2-5
CASSYSTGTYGYTF TGTGCCAGCAGTTACTCGACAGGGACCTATGGCTACACCTTC once TRBV6-5 TRBD1 TRBJ1-2